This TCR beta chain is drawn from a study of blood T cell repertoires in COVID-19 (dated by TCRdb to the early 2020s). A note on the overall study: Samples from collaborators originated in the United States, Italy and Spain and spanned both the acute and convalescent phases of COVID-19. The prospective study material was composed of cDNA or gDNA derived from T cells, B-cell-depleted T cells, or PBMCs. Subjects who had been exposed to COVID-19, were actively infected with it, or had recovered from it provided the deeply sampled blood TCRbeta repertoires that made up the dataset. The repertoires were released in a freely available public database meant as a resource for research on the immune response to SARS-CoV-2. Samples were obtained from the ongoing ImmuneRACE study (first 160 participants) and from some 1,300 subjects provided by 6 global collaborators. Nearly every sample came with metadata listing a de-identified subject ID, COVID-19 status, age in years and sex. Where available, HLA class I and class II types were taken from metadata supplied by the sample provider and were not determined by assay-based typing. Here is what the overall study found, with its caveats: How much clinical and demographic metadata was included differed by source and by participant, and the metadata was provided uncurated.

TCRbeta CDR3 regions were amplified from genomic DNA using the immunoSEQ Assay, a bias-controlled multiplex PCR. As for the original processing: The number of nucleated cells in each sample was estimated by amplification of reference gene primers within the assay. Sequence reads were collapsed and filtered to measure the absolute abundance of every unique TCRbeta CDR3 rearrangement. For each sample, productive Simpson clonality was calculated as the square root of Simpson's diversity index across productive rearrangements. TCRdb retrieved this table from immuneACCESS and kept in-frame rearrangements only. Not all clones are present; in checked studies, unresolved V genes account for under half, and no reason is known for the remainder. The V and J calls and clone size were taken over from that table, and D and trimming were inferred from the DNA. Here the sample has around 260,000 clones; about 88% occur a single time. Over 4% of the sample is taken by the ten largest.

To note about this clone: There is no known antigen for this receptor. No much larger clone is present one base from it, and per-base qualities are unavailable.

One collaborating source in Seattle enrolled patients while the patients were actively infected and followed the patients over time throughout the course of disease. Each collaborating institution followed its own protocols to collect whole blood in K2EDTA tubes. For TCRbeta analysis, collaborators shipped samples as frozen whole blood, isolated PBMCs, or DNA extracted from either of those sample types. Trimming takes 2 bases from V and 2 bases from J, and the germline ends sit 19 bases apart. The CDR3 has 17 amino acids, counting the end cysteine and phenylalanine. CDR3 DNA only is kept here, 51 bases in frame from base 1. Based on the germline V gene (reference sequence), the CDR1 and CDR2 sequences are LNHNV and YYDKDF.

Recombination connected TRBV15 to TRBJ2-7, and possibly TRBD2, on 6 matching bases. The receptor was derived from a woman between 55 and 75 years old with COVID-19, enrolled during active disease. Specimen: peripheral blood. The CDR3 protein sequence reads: CATSRTPQSGQAYEQYF. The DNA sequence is TGTGCCACCAGCAGAACTCCCCAGAGCGGGCAAGCCTACGAGCAGTACTTC.